A selection of T cell receptor beta chains follows, all from one sample in a study of T-cell memory formation after mild COVID-19. TCRdb re-analysed the 5' RACE reads in MiXCR, keeping a single row per CDR3 protein. Of around 250,000 distinct CDR3 sequences listed, 8% to 10% are singletons. Sequenced input: PBMCs or a T cell subset sorted from them (not recorded which). All receptors derive from a man aged 18 to 35 who had mild COVID-19 (a few samples of this study predate the infection). Cell type and time point are not known. Both conserved end residues are part of each CDR3. The D gene is left open where the match is weak. Expanded clones get a size class; other rows say once, few or many, or leave the size out.

>TRBJ1-1|few|TRBV18|NA
TGTGCCAGCCACAGACAGATAAACACTGAAGCTTTCTTT
CASHRQINTEAFF
>TRBJ2-3|few|TRBV3-1|NA
TGTGCCAGCAGTCCCCTCCCGGGACTGCTAAGCACAGATACGCAGTATTTT
CASSPLPGLLSTDTQYF
>TRBJ2-2|many|TRBV4-2|TRBD1
TGTGCCAGCAGCCAAGAGGGGGAAGGGGGCGCGTCCGGGGAGCTGTTTTTT
CASSQEGEGGASGELFF
>TRBJ2-5|few|TRBV20-1|NA
TGCAGTACCACCCCGCGCAGGTCAGAGAGATACCAAGAGACCCAGTACTTC
CSTTPRRSERYQETQYF
>TRBJ2-5|NA|TRBV11-3|NA
TGTGCCAGCAGTCGGACGATGGGGGCAGAGACCCAGTACTTC
CASSRTMGAETQYF
>TRBJ1-1|few|TRBV3-1|TRBD1
TGTGCCAGCAGCCACCCGACAGGGGGGACTGAAGCTTTCTTT
CASSHPTGGTEAFF
>TRBJ2-5|few|TRBV6-5|NA
TGTGCCAGCAGTTACTCGACCGGGGCCCAAGAGACCCAGTACTTC
CASSYSTGAQETQYF
>TRBJ2-3|NA|TRBV7-2|TRBD2
TGTGCCAGCAGGTCCCCGGGACTAGCCACAGATACGCAGTATTTT
CASRSPGLATDTQYF
>TRBJ2-5|NA|TRBV6-1|NA
TGTGCCAGGTCCCGGGACTGGGGAGAGACCCAGTACTTC
CARSRDWGETQYF
>TRBJ2-7|NA|TRBV11-2|NA
TGTGCCAGCAGCTCCCCCCTCGCGTTGAAGCCCACCTACGAGCAGTACTTC
CASSSPLALKPTYEQYF
>TRBJ1-2|few|TRBV7-9|NA
TGTGCCAGCAGCACCACCGCGGGGGGCGCGGGCTACACCTTC
CASSTTAGGAGYTF
>TRBJ2-4|NA|TRBV29-1|TRBD2
TGCAGCGTTGTTACTAGCGGGGGGAACATTCAGTACTTC
CSVVTSGGNIQYF
>TRBJ2-7|NA|TRBV9|TRBD1
TGTGCCAGCAGCGCCACCGGACAGGGAACCTACGAGCAGTACTTC
CASSATGQGTYEQYF
>TRBJ1-1|NA|TRBV12-3/TRBV12-4|TRBD1
TGTGCCAGCACTCAACAGGGGGGCACTGAAGCTTTCTTT
CASTQQGGTEAFF
>TRBJ2-1|few|TRBV11-2|NA
TGTGCCAGCAGCTTAAGTGAAACGGGGGCTGTAAATGAGCAGTTCTTC
CASSLSETGAVNEQFF
>TRBJ2-2|NA|TRBV27|NA
TGTGCCAGCAGGGGGGGATCCCACACCGGGGAGCTGTTTTTT
CASRGGSHTGELFF
>TRBJ2-3|few|TRBV5-1|NA
TGCGCCAGCAACGGACGGATCAGCACAGATACGCAGTATTTT
CASNGRISTDTQYF
>TRBJ2-5|many|TRBV6-5|NA
TGTGCCAGCAGTTACTCAATCGGGGGCAGGGAGGGCCAGTACTTC
CASSYSIGGREGQYF
>TRBJ1-4|NA|TRBV7-9|NA
TGTGCCAGCAGCCAGACACCGAATAATGAAAAACTGTTTTTT
CASSQTPNNEKLFF
>TRBJ1-2|few|TRBV7-9|NA
TGTGCCAGCAGCCGAGGCGAGACAGCATATGGCTACACCTTC
CASSRGETAYGYTF
>TRBJ1-1|few|TRBV7-9|NA
TGTGCCAGCAGCGTGACACAGGGGAACACTGAAGCTTTCTTT
CASSVTQGNTEAFF
>TRBJ2-3|few|TRBV5-6|NA
TGTGCCAGCAGCTTGGGTACAGCCGCAGATACGCAGTATTTT
CASSLGTAADTQYF
>TRBJ2-5|few|TRBV5-1|NA
TGCGCCAGCAGCTACACAGGGTGGGGGGAGACCCAGTACTTC
CASSYTGWGETQYF
>TRBJ2-2|few|TRBV18|TRBD1
TGTGCCAGCTCACCCATTGGACAGGGGCGCGCCGGGGAGCTGTTTTTT
CASSPIGQGRAGELFF
>TRBJ1-4|NA|TRBV6-1|TRBD1
TGTGCCAGCATCCTCAGGGGGAGGGTTAATGAAAAACTGTTTTTT
CASILRGRVNEKLFF
>TRBJ2-1|many|TRBV24-1|NA
TGTGCCACCAGTGATTTTAGACATCCCTACAATGAGCAGTTCTTC
CATSDFRHPYNEQFF
>TRBJ2-7|few|TRBV13|NA
TGTGCCAGCAGCTTAGGCCGGTTCTACGAGCAGTACTTC
CASSLGRFYEQYF
>TRBJ1-4|few|TRBV15|TRBD1
TGTGCCACCAGCGAACGGACAGGGGCGAATGAAAAACTGTTTTTT
CATSERTGANEKLFF
>TRBJ1-6|few|TRBV20-1|NA
TGCAGTGCTAGGGGGGGGACAAGTAACTCCTATAATTCACCCCTCCACTTT
CSARGGTSNSYNSPLHF
>TRBJ1-2|NA|TRBV12-3/TRBV12-4|NA
TGTGCCAGCAGCCGCGGGCTAGTAAACTATGGCTACACCTTC
CASSRGLVNYGYTF
>TRBJ1-6|few|TRBV3-1|NA
TGTGCCAGCAGCCAAGTAGGGTTTCTGAACAGGGATAATTCACCCCTCCACTTT
CASSQVGFLNRDNSPLHF
>TRBJ1-1|NA|TRBV12-3/TRBV12-4|NA
TGTGCCAGCAGTTTTGGGGAGAGGAACACTGAAGCTTTCTTT
CASSFGERNTEAFF
>TRBJ2-5|NA|TRBV28|NA
TGTGCCAGCAGTTTATTCCAGTTTACCGGGACAAAGAGCGAGACCCAGTACTTC
CASSLFQFTGTKSETQYF
>TRBJ2-3|few|TRBV7-2|NA
TGTGCCAGCAGCGTGGACAGACCCTCAGATACGCAGTATTTT
CASSVDRPSDTQYF
>TRBJ1-5|NA|TRBV12-3/TRBV12-4|NA
TGTGCCAGCAGTGTCCTCAGGCTGGGATTCCAGCCCCAGCATTTT
CASSVLRLGFQPQHF
>TRBJ1-5|few|TRBV20-1|TRBD1
TGCAGTGCTATACTGAGACAGGGACTAGCAAAGCAGCCCCAGCATTTT
CSAILRQGLAKQPQHF
>TRBJ2-3|few|TRBV12-3/TRBV12-4|NA
TGTGCCAGCAGTTGGGACCAACCAGATACGCAGTATTTT
CASSWDQPDTQYF
>TRBJ2-1|few|TRBV24-1|NA
TGTGCCACCAGTGATCCGGGGACCTTAGGTGATGAGCAGTTCTTC
CATSDPGTLGDEQFF
>TRBJ1-6|many|TRBV19|NA
TGTGCCAGTAGTAATCTCTCAGGAGACAGAAATTCACCCCTCCACTTT
CASSNLSGDRNSPLHF
>TRBJ1-1|few|TRBV7-3|NA
TGTGCCAGCACCTGCGCCCGGCGGGACACTGAAGCTTTCTTT
CASTCARRDTEAFF
>TRBJ2-7|few|TRBV20-1|TRBD1
TGCAGTGCTACCGGGACAGACAATTACGAGCAGTACTTC
CSATGTDNYEQYF
>TRBJ2-3|few|TRBV5-5|NA
TGTGCCAGCAGCCCGGGACGGCGCTCGGATACGCAGTATTTT
CASSPGRRSDTQYF
>TRBJ1-4|NA|TRBV7-9|NA
TGTGCCAGCAGCACGACAGGTCTCGGTAATGAAAAACTGTTTTTT
CASSTTGLGNEKLFF
>TRBJ1-1|many|TRBV3-1|NA
TGTGCCAGCAGCCAATCGGAGGCGAGGACTGAAGCTTTCTTT
CASSQSEARTEAFF
>TRBJ2-3|many|TRBV5-6|NA
TGTGCCAGCAGCTTGGGACGCAGCACAGATACGCAGTATTTT
CASSLGRSTDTQYF
>TRBJ2-7|few|TRBV6-1|NA
TGTGCCAGCAGGGGAAGGTACGAGCAGTACTTC
CASRGRYEQYF
>TRBJ2-5|many|TRBV5-6|TRBD1
TGTGCCAGCAGCTCGATCGAGACAGGGGGAGAGACCCAGTACTTC
CASSSIETGGETQYF
>TRBJ2-5|NA|TRBV11-1|NA
TGTGCCAGCACCACCCAAACAGGCGGAGAGACCCAGTACTTC
CASTTQTGGETQYF
>TRBJ2-4|few|TRBV27|NA
TGTGCCAGCCCGGGACAAGGAGCCCTTGACCTAGCCAAAAACATTCAGTACTTC
CASPGQGALDLAKNIQYF
>TRBJ2-3|few|TRBV5-1|TRBD2
TGCGCCAGCAGCACGCGGACTAGCGGGGTCACAGATACGCAGTATTTT
CASSTRTSGVTDTQYF
>TRBJ2-2|few|TRBV6-5|TRBD1
TGTGCCAGCAGTTACTCGCAGGGGGCGGCCGGGGAGCTGTTTTTT
CASSYSQGAAGELFF
>TRBJ1-1|few|TRBV10-3|NA
TGTGCCACCACGGGGGTCGGGGACACTGAAGCTTTCTTT
CATTGVGDTEAFF
>TRBJ2-1|many|TRBV6-2/TRBV6-3|TRBD1
TGTGCCAGCAGTACAAGCCCGGACAGGGGGAGGGAGTTCTTC
CASSTSPDRGREFF
>TRBJ2-2|few|TRBV5-1|NA
TGCGCCAGCAGCTTGATACAGAACACCGGGGAGCTGTTTTTT
CASSLIQNTGELFF
>TRBJ2-1|many|TRBV9|TRBD2
TGTGCCAGCAGCGTAGGGATAGCGGGGGGGCCGAGTAATGAGCAGTTCTTC
CASSVGIAGGPSNEQFF